The 21 T cell receptor beta chains listed next were all sequenced from one sample in a study of T cells in Graves' hyperthyroidism and ophthalmopathy. The CDR3 regions of TCR beta were amplified from RNA transcripts. The primer set for the first-round RT-PCR of the TCR CDR3 was HTBI. TCRdb called the multiplex PCR reads again in MiXCR, with one record for every CDR3 protein. The table has about 400,000 distinct CDR3 sequences, about 14% seen once. Material for sequencing was blood. These receptors all come from a man aged 50 to 59 with Graves' ophthalmopathy.

This clonotype has more than one count but fewer than ten. The rearrangement uses TRBV13 and TRBJ2-7, with 12 positions matching TRBD2. This CDR3 contains 16 residues. Germline assignment: CDR1 PRHDT and CDR2 FYEKMQ (reference sequence). The J segment lost 3 bases and the V segment lost 1 base, leaving 4 bases of the junction unmatched. Here the CDR3 reads CASSLAGLAGIYEQYF. In DNA, the CDR3 is TGTGCCAGCAGCTTAGCCGGACTAGCGGGAATCTACGAGCAGTACTTC.

The rearrangement uses TRBV6-1 and TRBJ2-1; 8 bases are shared with TRBD2. The CDR3 sequence is 13 residues long. V was pared by 7 bases and J by 4 bases, with 3 bases of the junction left unmatched. CDR1 is MNHNS and CDR2 is SASEGT in the germline V gene. CDR3 in amino acids: CASNPGGYNEQFF. CDR3 DNA: TGTGCCAGCAACCCGGGAGGGTACAATGAGCAGTTCTTC.

This clonotype was recorded at least ten times. This rearrangement joins TRBV2 to TRBJ2-4; D is tentatively TRBD1 or TRBD2 (5 bases each). Germline V gene data show CDR1 as SNHLY and CDR2 as FYNNEI. Trimming removed 2 bases at V and 2 bases at J, with 22 bases between. This CDR3 is 19 amino acids long. The CDR3 region is CASSEKSPWWDGSKNIQYF. For the CDR3, the DNA is TGTGCCAGCAGTGAAAAAAGCCCTTGGTGGGACGGGTCCAAAAACATTCAGTACTTC.

The rearrangement uses TRBV5-1 and TRBJ2-2; D not resolved. Germline loops: CDR1 SGHRS, CDR2 YFSETQ. The CDR3 is 12 residues long. V lost 3 bases to trimming and J lost 7 bases, with 7 bases between them. The CDR3 spells CASSYDRGELFF. The DNA of the CDR3 is TGCGCCAGCAGCTACGACCGCGGGGAGCTGTTTTTT.

A note on this clonotype: A much larger clone sits a single nucleotide away, making a read error possible. This sequence joins TRBV5-1 and TRBJ2-7; TRBD1 might be the D (5 bases). V was clipped by 3 bases and J by 4 bases, with 17 bases between them. Germline values: CDR1 SGHRS, CDR2 YFSETQ. The CDR3 loop spans 15 amino acids. This CDR3 is CASSSLPGRGYEQYF. The DNA for the CDR3 is TGCGCCAGCAGCTCCCTACCCGGAAGGGGATACGAGCAGTACTTC.

This clonotype has more than one count but fewer than ten. The chain joins TRBV6-1 to TRBJ1-5, with a possible D match to TRBD1 (6 bases). Trimming removed 6 bases from V and 6 bases from J, with 18 bases in between. From germline, CDR1 is MNHNS and CDR2 SASEGT. This CDR3 spans 15 amino acids. The CDR3 DNA follows: TGTGCCAGCAGACCCCGTGGGGGCTGGTTTCAGCCCCAGCATTTT. It specifies CASRPRGGWFQPQHF.

In its sample, this clonotype was seen a few times. This chain links TRBV5-1 with TRBJ2-3; possible D gene TRBD1, 6 bases. V dropped 4 bases and J dropped 2 bases, with 17 bases sitting between them. Looked up from germline, CDR1 is SGHRS and CDR2 is YFSETQ. CDR3 length equals 16 residues. The CDR3 sequence is CASSTRTVKLTDTQYF. Written as DNA, the CDR3 is TGCGCCAGCAGCACCAGGACAGTAAAGCTCACAGATACGCAGTATTTT.

This clonotype was found many times. V gene TRBV20-1 combines with J gene TRBJ2-3; 8 positions agree with TRBD2. The CDR3 covers 16 residues. Trimming took 3 bases from V and 3 from J; bases not matched to a gene: 11. The germline V gene has CDR1 DFQATT and CDR2 SNEGSKA (reference sequence). CDR3 sequence (DNA): TGCAGTGCTAGGCCTCGGGGGGGGGCCCTAACAGATACGCAGTATTTT. This gives the protein CSARPRGGALTDTQYF.

The sample holds many counts of this clonotype. This sequence joins TRBV7-9 and TRBJ2-7; D unresolved. CDR1 and CDR2 (germline): SEHNR, FQNEAQ (reference sequence). This CDR3 comprises 14 residues. The ends were cut back, 1 base at V and 5 bases at J, with 12 bases in the middle. The CDR3 DNA sequence: TGTGCCAGCAGCTTAGTGCAGGAATGGGACGAGCAGTACTTC. Translating gives CASSLVQEWDEQYF.

This rearrangement joins TRBV2 to TRBJ2-2, with a weak D call TRBD1 (6 bases). There are 14 residues in the CDR3. Germline CDR1 reads SNHLY; CDR2 reads FYNNEI. V was shortened by 4 bases and J by 2 bases, with 8 bases between the two germline ends. CDR3 residues: CASSGTANTGELFF. In DNA form, the CDR3 reads TGTGCCAGCAGTGGGACAGCCAACACCGGGGAGCTGTTTTTT.

This clonotype appeared many times. This chain links TRBV20-1 with TRBJ2-1; 12 positions match TRBD2. Per the germline V gene, CDR1 is DFQATT and CDR2 is SNEGSKA (reference sequence). The J segment lost 6 bases and the V segment lost 5 bases, leaving 8 bases of the junction unmatched. This CDR3 contains 15 residues. CDR3 sequence: CSALTSGSGGNEQFF. The CDR3 bases are TGCAGTGCTCTGACTAGCGGGAGCGGTGGCAATGAGCAGTTCTTC.

This clonotype was seen ten or more times. The J gene is TRBJ2-7, the V gene TRBV5-1; TRBD1 aligns across 8 bases. V lost 4 bases to trimming and J lost 6 bases; unmatched junction nucleotides: 6. CDR1 SGHRS and CDR2 YFSETQ come from the germline V gene. The CDR3 loop spans 13 amino acids. The CDR3 is CASSQTGVAEQYF. The DNA of the CDR3 is TGCGCCAGCAGCCAGACAGGGGTTGCCGAGCAGTACTTC.

There are a few counts of this clonotype. V is TRBV12-3 or TRBV12-4 and J is TRBJ2-5, with TRBD1 matching over 9 bases. The CDR3 is 16 amino acids. Losses at the gene ends were 1 base for V and 7 bases for J; bases not matched to a gene: 10. The CDR3 bases are TGTGCCAGCAGTTTAGGCGGTACAGGGGGCCAGCGGACCCAGTACTTC. Its translation: CASSLGGTGGQRTQYF.

This clonotype was observed at least ten times. The chain couples TRBV12-3 or TRBV12-4 to TRBJ2-7; 8 nucleotides agree with TRBD1. The CDR3 covers 16 residues. Germline trimming cut 4 bases from V and 5 bases from J; bases unmatched to any gene: 13. CDR3 bases: TGTGCCAGCAGTTCAAGGGACAGGTCTCCAAACGACGAGCAGTACTTC. It translates to CASSSRDRSPNDEQYF.

The V call is TRBV6-1, the J call TRBJ2-2; 15 bases fit TRBD2. CDR1 is MNHNS and CDR2 is SASEGT in the germline V gene. The CDR3 runs to 15 residues. The CDR3: CAHLGLAGGIGELFF. The CDR3 DNA reads as TGTGCTCATTTGGGACTAGCGGGAGGAATCGGGGAGCTGTTTTTT.

The chain joins TRBV19 to TRBJ1-5; 11 bases align to TRBD1. The CDR3 consists of 16 residues. Germline lookup yields CDR1 LNHDA and CDR2 SQIVND (reference sequence). The ends lost 4 bases at V and 2 bases at J; junction bases unmatched: 4. The CDR3: CASSTQDRGRNQPQHF. CDR3 DNA: TGTGCCAGTAGTACCCAGGACAGGGGGCGCAATCAGCCCCAGCATTTT.

The chain carries TRBV24-1 and TRBJ1-1; tentatively, D is TRBD1 (5 bases). The CDR3 consists of 14 residues. Germline lookup yields CDR1 KGHDR and CDR2 SFDVKD. Trimming removed 3 bases from V and 4 bases from J, with 11 bases in between. CDR3 coding DNA: TGTGCCACCAGTGATGCCGGGACCCGCACTGAAGCTTTCTTT. Translation gives CATSDAGTRTEAFF.

This clonotype was seen at least ten times. The chain has TRBV30 and TRBJ2-2; TRBD1 is a possible D gene (6 bases). Trimming took off 8 bases at V and 3 bases at J, with 7 bases between the two ends. Germline CDR1 reads GTSNPN; CDR2 reads SVGIG (reference sequence). The CDR3 totals 11 residues. CDR3 in DNA: TGTGCCCGACAGGACACCGGGGAGCTGTTTTTT. Amino acids: CARQDTGELFF.

This clonotype has ten or more counts. As DNA, the CDR3 is TGTGCCAGCAATAGGGACAGGGTTTACGAGCAGTACTTC. It yields the protein CASNRDRVYEQYF. This chain connects TRBV2 to TRBJ2-7, with 9 bases aligning to TRBD1. This CDR3 has 13 residues. The J segment lost 4 bases and the V segment lost 7 bases, leaving 5 bases of the junction unmatched. Germline V gene lookup returns CDR1 SNHLY and CDR2 FYNNEI.

This clonotype was counted a few times. This sequence joins TRBV5-5 and TRBJ1-3, with TRBD1 identical over 8 bases. This CDR3 has 16 amino acids. Per germline, CDR1 SGHKS and CDR2 YYEKEE (reference sequence). The ends lost 4 bases at V and 0 bases at J; junction bases unmatched: 6. CDR3: CASSRGQESSGNTIYF. The CDR3 nucleotides read TGTGCCAGCAGCCGGGGACAGGAGAGCTCTGGAAACACCATATATTTT.

The chain is built from TRBV6-1 and TRBJ2-7, with TRBD2 matching over 11 bases. The V gene's germline CDR1 is MNHNS and CDR2 SASEGT. The CDR3 extends over 14 amino acids. J gave up 2 bases and V 7 bases, and 4 bases lay outside the gene matches. The CDR3 bases are TGTGCCAGCATTCGGACTAGCGGGCCCTACGAGCAGTACTTC. It translates to CASIRTSGPYEQYF.